The rows below give T cell receptor beta chains drawn from one sample of a study of molecular identifiers for immune sequencing clone quantification. TCRdb reprocessed the PCR reads via MiXCR and lists one record per CDR3 protein. The data show more than 450,000 distinct CDR3 sequences, with about 26% seen just once and around 0.78% held by the top ten. Sequenced sample: naive CD8+ T cells from blood, with Jurkat cell RNA spiked in. The source is a human donor in good health. Some libraries in this study had Jurkat cell RNA spiked in. CDR3s leave out the opening cysteine and the closing phenylalanine or tryptophan. Each record gives: J gene, V gene, CDR3 protein.

j_gene: TRBJ2-1
v_gene: TRBV27
CDR3aa: ASSLYAGGAVEQF

j_gene: TRBJ2-1
v_gene: TRBV12-3/TRBV12-4
CDR3aa: ASSLTSGSVPSYNEQF

j_gene: TRBJ2-5
v_gene: TRBV7-9
CDR3aa: ASTRGGGQETQY

j_gene: TRBJ2-1
v_gene: TRBV7-8
CDR3aa: ASSLVLLAGANEQF

j_gene: TRBJ2-5
v_gene: TRBV7-2
CDR3aa: AGSLGQLDKETQY

j_gene: TRBJ2-3
v_gene: TRBV29-1
CDR3aa: SVDEGPDTQY

j_gene: TRBJ1-5
v_gene: TRBV29-1
CDR3aa: SVSQGDGQPQH

j_gene: TRBJ2-2
v_gene: TRBV7-9
CDR3aa: ASSGVAGVGTGELF

j_gene: TRBJ2-7
v_gene: TRBV18
CDR3aa: ASPTMRQELSYEQY

j_gene: TRBJ2-5
v_gene: TRBV5-1
CDR3aa: ASSFPGGLADGETQY

j_gene: TRBJ2-2
v_gene: TRBV11-2
CDR3aa: ASSPGVRADPILF

j_gene: TRBJ1-5
v_gene: TRBV9
CDR3aa: ASSPRDRAQPQH

j_gene: TRBJ2-3
v_gene: TRBV2
CDR3aa: ASSLEGGTTDTQY

j_gene: TRBJ2-7
v_gene: TRBV5-1
CDR3aa: ASSLGGQTEQY

j_gene: TRBJ2-7
v_gene: TRBV4-3
CDR3aa: ASSGTGGVYGQY

j_gene: TRBJ2-7
v_gene: TRBV6-2/TRBV6-3
CDR3aa: ASSYSILGQKRPYEQY

j_gene: TRBJ2-1
v_gene: TRBV24-1
CDR3aa: ATSDKSDSYDEQF

j_gene: TRBJ2-7
v_gene: TRBV5-4
CDR3aa: ASFSTVDEQY

j_gene: TRBJ2-7
v_gene: TRBV27
CDR3aa: ASSLSSNDEQY

j_gene: TRBJ1-1
v_gene: TRBV5-4
CDR3aa: ASSYDRPLMNTEAF

j_gene: TRBJ2-1
v_gene: TRBV28
CDR3aa: ASSPGSTYNEQF

j_gene: TRBJ2-7
v_gene: TRBV7-9
CDR3aa: ASSFPRGQGVSYEQY

j_gene: TRBJ2-3
v_gene: TRBV27
CDR3aa: ASSSQGVLAVDTQY

j_gene: TRBJ2-1
v_gene: TRBV13
CDR3aa: ASSRTGGYPSYNEQF

j_gene: TRBJ2-7
v_gene: TRBV20-1
CDR3aa: SARDRGPYEQY

j_gene: TRBJ2-7
v_gene: TRBV10-1
CDR3aa: ASTNSFLVLKIDEQY

j_gene: TRBJ2-7
v_gene: TRBV28
CDR3aa: ASSSNPNEQY

j_gene: TRBJ2-3
v_gene: TRBV28
CDR3aa: ASSHRDGTYTDTQY

j_gene: TRBJ1-4
v_gene: TRBV30
CDR3aa: AGQGGSEKLF

j_gene: TRBJ2-3
v_gene: TRBV7-9
CDR3aa: ASSLFLGSTDTQY

j_gene: TRBJ2-1
v_gene: TRBV7-2
CDR3aa: ASSLLLGGDEQF

j_gene: TRBJ1-6
v_gene: TRBV3-1
CDR3aa: ASSQDLSPLH

j_gene: TRBJ2-7
v_gene: TRBV20-1
CDR3aa: SARDLKGYEQY

j_gene: TRBJ1-5
v_gene: TRBV6-6
CDR3aa: ASSPLGGQPQH

j_gene: TRBJ2-3
v_gene: TRBV6-5
CDR3aa: ASSYSGSEAADTQY

j_gene: TRBJ1-1
v_gene: TRBV5-1
CDR3aa: ASSLLTLNTEAF

j_gene: TRBJ2-2
v_gene: TRBV6-5
CDR3aa: ASRTADTGELF

j_gene: TRBJ2-7
v_gene: TRBV27
CDR3aa: ASSRLGQGYEQY

j_gene: TRBJ1-5
v_gene: TRBV19
CDR3aa: ASSAAGWGNQPQH

j_gene: TRBJ2-2
v_gene: TRBV5-4
CDR3aa: ASSPLDIANTGELF

j_gene: TRBJ2-1
v_gene: TRBV7-9
CDR3aa: ASTEIQGGYNEQF

j_gene: TRBJ2-3
v_gene: TRBV12-3/TRBV12-4
CDR3aa: ASSPGGGLGTDTQY

j_gene: TRBJ2-7
v_gene: TRBV4-1
CDR3aa: ASSQDWGGDEQY

j_gene: TRBJ2-7
v_gene: TRBV5-6
CDR3aa: ASSRTQRSYEQY

j_gene: TRBJ2-3
v_gene: TRBV3-1
CDR3aa: ASSKAEGVGPDTQY

j_gene: TRBJ2-1
v_gene: TRBV27
CDR3aa: ASSLFGGEAYEQF

j_gene: TRBJ2-7
v_gene: TRBV27
CDR3aa: ASSLSWGGGTYYEQY

j_gene: TRBJ1-1
v_gene: TRBV14
CDR3aa: ASSLRGATEAF

j_gene: TRBJ2-1
v_gene: TRBV29-1
CDR3aa: SVAAGEGFDEQF

j_gene: TRBJ1-6
v_gene: TRBV27
CDR3aa: ASSGQGARDSPLH

j_gene: TRBJ1-1
v_gene: TRBV4-3
CDR3aa: ASSQTTGEVFGTEAF

j_gene: TRBJ2-7
v_gene: TRBV30
CDR3aa: AWSLSLYEQY

j_gene: TRBJ2-3
v_gene: TRBV4-1
CDR3aa: ASKPFGDVSSSTDTQY